This TCR beta chain stems from a study of blood T cell repertoires in COVID-19. The CDR3 is 17 residues long. CDR1 SGDLS and CDR2 YYNGEE come from the germline V gene. The ends were cut back, 1 base at V and 7 bases at J, with 21 bases in the middle. Original processing methods: Amplifying reference gene primers gave estimates of nucleated cell counts. Assay: immunoSEQ multiplex PCR; the TCRdb copy retains only in-frame clones and omits some. V and J calls and clone size follow that table, whereas D and trimming were derived from the DNA. The data show under 150,000 clones, 88% seen once. The TCR was taken from a human donor in a cohort sampled during active COVID-19. Sequenced sample: peripheral blood. The gene calls are TRBV9 and TRBJ2-1, with TRBD2 as a possible D gene (7 bases). CDR3 region: CASSVQPVRGAGNEQFF. In DNA, the CDR3 is TGTGCCAGCAGCGTACAGCCCGTACGGGGGGCGGGTAATGAGCAGTTCTTC.